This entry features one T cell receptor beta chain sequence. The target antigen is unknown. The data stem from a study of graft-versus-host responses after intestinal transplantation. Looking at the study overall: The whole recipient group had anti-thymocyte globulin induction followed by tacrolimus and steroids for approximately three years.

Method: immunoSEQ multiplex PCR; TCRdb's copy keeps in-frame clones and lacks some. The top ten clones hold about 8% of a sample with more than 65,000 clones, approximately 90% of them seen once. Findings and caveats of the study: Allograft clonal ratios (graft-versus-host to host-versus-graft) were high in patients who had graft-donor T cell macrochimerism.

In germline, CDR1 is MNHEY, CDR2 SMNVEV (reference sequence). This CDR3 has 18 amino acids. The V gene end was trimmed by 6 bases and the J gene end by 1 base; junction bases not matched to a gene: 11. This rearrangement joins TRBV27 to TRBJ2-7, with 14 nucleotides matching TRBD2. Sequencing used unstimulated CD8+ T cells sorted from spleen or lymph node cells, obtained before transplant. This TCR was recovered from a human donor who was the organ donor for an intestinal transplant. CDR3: CASSPVGTSGGLSYEQYF. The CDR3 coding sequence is TGTGCCAGCAGCCCTGTCGGGACTAGCGGGGGCCTTTCCTACGAGCAGTACTTC.